This TCR beta chain was retrieved from a study of shared clonotypes between healthy human individuals. Study details: Used for every donor were three CD4 naive, three CD4 memory, two CD8 naive and one CD8 memory plate.

Study results and caveats: Relative to memory subsets, naive subsets generally showed larger estimated richness.

Trimming removed 0 bases from V and 4 bases from J, with 9 bases in between. In germline, CDR1 is KGHSH, CDR2 LQKENI. The CDR3 is made up of 14 amino acids. For this clone: Its cognate antigen is unknown.

Every subset had its genomic DNA shared out evenly among several immunoSEQ plates. TCRdb's table, derived via immunoSEQ multiplex PCR, lists solely in-frame clones and lacks some. The repertoire holds more than 550,000 clones, with less than 95% as singletons. The sample was memory CD8+ T cells from PBMCs. The subset denotes: CD45RO+ cells pooled with CCR7-negative TemRA cells. The gene calls are TRBV18 and TRBJ1-2; tentative D call: TRBD1 (5 bases). This sequence originates from a man younger than 35 in good health. Some clones in this sample may be carry-over from other donors' samples. CDR3 DNA: TGTGCCAGCTCACCACCGGGGGGGGGCTATGGCTACACCTTC. It codes for CASSPPGGGYGYTF.